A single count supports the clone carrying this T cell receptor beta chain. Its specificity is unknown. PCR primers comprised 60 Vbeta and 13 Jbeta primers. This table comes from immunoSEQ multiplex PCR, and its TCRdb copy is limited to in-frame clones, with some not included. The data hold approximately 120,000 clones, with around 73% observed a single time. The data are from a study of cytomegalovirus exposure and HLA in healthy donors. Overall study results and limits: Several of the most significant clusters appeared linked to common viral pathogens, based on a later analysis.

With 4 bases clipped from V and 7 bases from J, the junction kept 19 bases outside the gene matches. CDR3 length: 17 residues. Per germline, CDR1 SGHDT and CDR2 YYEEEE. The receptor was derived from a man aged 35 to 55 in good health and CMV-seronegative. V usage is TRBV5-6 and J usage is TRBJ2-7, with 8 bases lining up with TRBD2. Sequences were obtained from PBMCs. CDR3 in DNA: TGTGCCAGCAGCCCCCCTGCGGGGCGGGGGGCCCTCGGTGAGCAGTACTTC. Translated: CASSPPAGRGALGEQYF. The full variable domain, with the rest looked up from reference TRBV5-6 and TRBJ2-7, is DAGVTQSPTHLIKTRGQQVTLRCSPKSGHDTVSWYQQALGQGPQFIFQYYEEEERQRGNFPDRFSGHQFPNYSSELNVNALLLGDSALYLCASSPPAGRGALGEQYFGPGTRLTVT.